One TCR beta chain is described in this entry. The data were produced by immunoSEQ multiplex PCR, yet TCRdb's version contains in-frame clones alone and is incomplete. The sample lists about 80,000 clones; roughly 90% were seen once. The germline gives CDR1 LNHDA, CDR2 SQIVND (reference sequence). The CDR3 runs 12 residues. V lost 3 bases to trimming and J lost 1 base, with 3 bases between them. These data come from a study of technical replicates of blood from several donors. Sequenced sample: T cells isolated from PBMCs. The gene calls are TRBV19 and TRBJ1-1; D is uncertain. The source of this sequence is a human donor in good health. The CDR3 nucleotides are TGTGCCAGTAGTATCGGGAACACTGAAGCTTTCTTT. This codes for CASSIGNTEAFF.